The 3 T cell receptor beta chains below all came from one sample that was sequenced in a study of tumor-infiltrating lymphocytes in primary liver carcinoma. Production of TCR beta cDNA used around 500 ng total RNA together with a constant-region primer. Three rounds of nested multiplex PCR with slightly modified ARM-PCR produced TCR beta libraries. It was with TRBV1-TRBV30 forward primers and a C-beta reverse primer that the first two PCR rounds were run, at around 11 cycles each. MiXCR, applied by TCRdb to the multiplex PCR reads, yields one record per CDR3 protein. The sample carries about 120,000 distinct CDR3 sequences, around 70% recorded once. Both RNA and DNA were isolated together from about 21-30 mg of bulk tissue that had not been sorted. The sequenced sample consisted of tumor-adjacent normal liver tissue. The receptors here all came from a woman in her sixties with primary liver carcinoma and hepatitis B virus infection.

The chain employs TRBV11-2 and TRBJ2-1, with 9 bases identical to TRBD2. The CDR3 totals 17 residues. Losses at the gene ends were 9 bases for V and 9 bases for J; bases not matched to a gene: 21. Per germline, CDR1 SGHAT and CDR2 FQNNGV. The DNA of the CDR3 is TGTGCCAGGAGCAATTCTAGGCGCGGGAGGGCCCTAACTGAGCAGTTCTTC. Its protein is CARSNSRRGRALTEQFF.

A word on this clonotype: A much larger clone sits a single nucleotide away, making a read error possible. The chain combines TRBV21-1 with TRBJ1-1; TRBD1, as called in the table, went unchecked against the DNA. TRBV21-1 is an annotated pseudogene. The CDR3 extends over 14 amino acids. CDR3 nucleotide sequence: TGTGCCAGCAAGGGACAACTCATGAACACTGAAGTTTTCTTT. Amino acid sequence: CASKGQLMNTEVFF.

On this clonotype: One end of the junction does not line up with germline, which may come from a read error. The CDR3 loop is CASNQDGRAADTQYF. CDR3 DNA: TGCGCCAGCAACCAAGACGGCAGGGCCGCAGATACGCAGTATTTT. The chain couples TRBV4-1 to TRBJ2-3, with D perhaps TRBD1 (5 bases). The V gene's germline CDR1 is MGHRA and CDR2 YSYEKL. The CDR3 covers 15 residues.